This is a list of T cell receptor beta chains from one sample in a study of tumor-infiltrating lymphocytes in glioblastoma multiforme. TCRdb passed the multiplex PCR reads through MiXCR, listing each CDR3 protein once. The table lists about 13,000 distinct CDR3 sequences, roughly 68% of them singletons. The sample taken for sequencing was brain tumor tissue. The source is a male donor with glioblastoma. Each CDR3 is given with its conserved first and last residue. Fields, in order: D gene, J gene, CDR3 length, clone size, V gene, CDR3 protein, CDR3 DNA. The D gene is left open where the match is weak. The size of a clone is reported for some rows only, either as once, few or many, or as a class for expanded clones.

>NA|TRBJ2-1|14|NA|TRBV20-1
CGARDEAGLYEQFF
TGCGGTGCTAGAGATGAGGCTGGGCTGTATGAGCAATTCTTC
>NA|TRBJ2-7|15|medium-sized|TRBV12-3/TRBV12-4
CASSINFGRRSEQYF
TGTGCCAGCAGTATCAACTTCGGACGGAGGTCCGAGCAGTACTTC
>TRBD1|TRBJ1-3|12|NA|TRBV20-1
CSATEEPGQAYF
TGCAGTGCTACTGAAGAACCTGGACAGGCATATTTT
>TRBD2|TRBJ2-7|13|NA|TRBV29-1
CSVGGEGFYEQYF
TGCAGCGTTGGGGGGGAGGGCTTCTACGAGCAGTACTTC
>TRBD2|TRBJ2-3|17|many|TRBV7-9
CASRLTEGLVGTDTQYF
TGTGCCAGCAGATTAACGGAGGGACTAGTAGGCACAGATACGCAGTATTTT
>NA|TRBJ2-1|17|NA|TRBV28
CASSLDLAGGGNNEQFF
TGTGCAAGCAGTTTAGACCTAGCAGGGGGAGGGAACAATGAGCAGTTCTTC
>TRBD1|TRBJ2-2|16|NA|TRBV30
CALRDRDILNIGGLFF
TGTGCCCTCAGGGACAGGGATATACTTAACATCGGGGGGCTGTTTTTT
>TRBD2|TRBJ2-1|15|few|TRBV11-2
CASIPLAGVSKEQFF
TGTGCTAGCATCCCCCTAGCGGGAGTGAGTAAAGAGCAGTTCTTC
>TRBD1|TRBJ1-2|14|few|TRBV11-2
CASSLGQGWDGYTF
TGTGCCAGCAGCCTCGGACAGGGGTGGGATGGCTACACCTTC
>TRBD1|TRBJ2-1|15|NA|TRBV14
CASSLYRDRGGEQFF
TGTGCCAGCAGCCTTTACCGGGACAGGGGTGGCGAGCAGTTCTTC
>NA|TRBJ2-3|14|few|TRBV11-2
CASSLDWSPDTQYF
TGTGCCAGCAGCTTAGATTGGTCACCAGATACGCAGTATTTT
>NA|TRBJ1-4|14|medium-sized|TRBV6-5
CASRSEGLGEKLFF
TGTGCCAGCAGGTCCGAGGGGCTAGGTGAAAAACTGTTTTTT